This T cell receptor beta chain was sequenced during a study of T cells in women clearing cervical HPV infection. A remark on this clone: The read gets to within 3 residues of the CDR3 end, and the germline J gene fills in the rest.

Produced via immunoSEQ multiplex PCR; TCRdb's table is partial and in-frame only. The sample holds more than 40,000 clones. Germline V lookup: CDR1 SGHAT, CDR2 FQNNGV. The CDR3 consists of 15 residues. V lost 5 bases and J 1 base, leaving 15 bases between the germline ends. The rearrangement joins TRBV11-2 to TRBJ2-7, with a possible D match to TRBD2 (6 bases). The receptor comes from a woman aged 18-70 years with a cervical HPV16 infection that either progressed to CIN3+ or cleared (not recorded which). The specimen was blood buffy coat. The sequenced CDR3 bases are TGTGCCAGCAGCGAATGGAGGGGCTTGTCCTACGAG. Its translation is CASSEWRGLSYE. The full CDR3 protein is CASSEWRGLSYEQYF.